A selection of T cell receptor beta chains follows, all from one sample in a study of CD8 T cells in ankylosing spondylitis. TCRdb independently ran MiXCR on the 5' RACE reads; one entry per CDR3 protein. The repertoire holds about 42,000 distinct CDR3 sequences, with approximately 3.6% as singletons. The sequenced sample consisted of blood, either unsorted or a sorted T cell fraction (not recorded which). These receptors were taken from a female donor with ankylosing spondylitis or in good health (not recorded which). Each CDR3 is given with its conserved first and last residue. D genes are given only for firm matches. Size is stated for part of the rows, as once, few or many counts, or as a class when the clone is expanded.

clone_size j_call d_call v_call cdr3_nt cdr3_aa
. TRBJ2-1 . TRBV9 TGTGCCAGCAGCGGCGGAGTAGCCGGGTACAATGAGCAGTTCTTC CASSGGVAGYNEQFF
many TRBJ1-5 . TRBV9 TGTGCCAGCAGCGTAGCAGGGTCAGATCAGCCCCAGCATTTT CASSVAGSDQPQHF
many TRBJ1-5 . TRBV9 TGTGCCAGCAGCGTAACGGCGGGGGGTGGCAATCAGCCCCAGCATTTT CASSVTAGGGNQPQHF
many TRBJ1-3 TRBD1 TRBV9 TGTGCCAGCAGCACCGGGACAGGGATGGGTAATTTCGGAAACACCATATATTTT CASSTGTGMGNFGNTIYF
. TRBJ2-7 . TRBV9 TGTGCCAGCAGCCCGAGCCCAGGGGTCACCTACGAGCAGTACTTC CASSPSPGVTYEQYF
many TRBJ2-5 TRBD1 TRBV9 TGTGCCAGCAGCGACGGGACAGGCCTCCAAGAGACCCAGTACTTC CASSDGTGLQETQYF
few TRBJ2-1 TRBD1 TRBV9 TGTGCCAGCAGCGTAGTGGGGACAGGGGTTTCCTACAATGAGCAGTTCTTC CASSVVGTGVSYNEQFF
many TRBJ2-5 . TRBV9 TGTGCCAGCAGCGCGGGGGGACATTTCAACCGGGAGACCCAGTACTTC CASSAGGHFNRETQYF
. TRBJ2-1 TRBD2 TRBV9 TGTGCCAGCAGCGTACAAGCGGGGGGCCTGTACAATGAGCAGTTCTTC CASSVQAGGLYNEQFF
many TRBJ1-2 . TRBV9 TGTGCCAGCAGCCCAGACCCCCAGCCTAACTATGGCTACACCTTC CASSPDPQPNYGYTF
many TRBJ2-5 TRBD2 TRBV9 TGTGCCAGCAGCGTAGGGGGGACTAGCGAAAGTCAAGAGACCCAGTACTTC CASSVGGTSESQETQYF
many TRBJ1-6 TRBD1 TRBV9 TGTGCCAGCAGTCCCGGGACAGGGAATAATTCACCCCTCCACTTT CASSPGTGNNSPLHF
few TRBJ1-1 . TRBV9 TGTGCCAGCACCGTAGCCGTAGACCGGACCACTGAAGCTTTCTTT CASTVAVDRTTEAFF
many TRBJ2-5 TRBD2 TRBV9 TGTGCCAGCAGCGTAGTGTCTAGCGGTGAGACCCAGTACTTC CASSVVSSGETQYF
many TRBJ2-7 TRBD2 TRBV9 TGTGCCAGCAGCGTAGCTGTCGGGGGGGTTTACGAGCAGTACTTC CASSVAVGGVYEQYF
many TRBJ2-3 . TRBV9 TGTGCCAGCAGCGTAAGAGGGGCCGAGCCAGATACGCAGTATTTT CASSVRGAEPDTQYF
many TRBJ2-3 TRBD2 TRBV9 TGTGCCAGCAGTCCGACTAGCGGTAGCACAGATACGCAGTATTTT CASSPTSGSTDTQYF
medium-sized TRBJ1-2 TRBD1 TRBV9 TGTGCCAGCAGCGGGGGACAGGGGATCGTATCTAACTATGGCTACACCTTC CASSGGQGIVSNYGYTF
many TRBJ2-1 . TRBV9 TGTGCCAGCACCGGTACCGGGGTATCCTACAATGAGCAGTTCTTC CASTGTGVSYNEQFF
medium-sized TRBJ2-7 TRBD1 TRBV9 TGTGCCAGCAGCGTACGACAGGGGTTCTACGAGCAGTACTTC CASSVRQGFYEQYF
many TRBJ2-3 TRBD1 TRBV30 TGTGCCTGCTACAGGGGTAGCGACGGCACAGATACGCAGTATTTT CACYRGSDGTDTQYF
many TRBJ2-1 . TRBV9 TGTGCCAGCAGCGCCGGGATCCACAATGAGCAGTTCTTC CASSAGIHNEQFF